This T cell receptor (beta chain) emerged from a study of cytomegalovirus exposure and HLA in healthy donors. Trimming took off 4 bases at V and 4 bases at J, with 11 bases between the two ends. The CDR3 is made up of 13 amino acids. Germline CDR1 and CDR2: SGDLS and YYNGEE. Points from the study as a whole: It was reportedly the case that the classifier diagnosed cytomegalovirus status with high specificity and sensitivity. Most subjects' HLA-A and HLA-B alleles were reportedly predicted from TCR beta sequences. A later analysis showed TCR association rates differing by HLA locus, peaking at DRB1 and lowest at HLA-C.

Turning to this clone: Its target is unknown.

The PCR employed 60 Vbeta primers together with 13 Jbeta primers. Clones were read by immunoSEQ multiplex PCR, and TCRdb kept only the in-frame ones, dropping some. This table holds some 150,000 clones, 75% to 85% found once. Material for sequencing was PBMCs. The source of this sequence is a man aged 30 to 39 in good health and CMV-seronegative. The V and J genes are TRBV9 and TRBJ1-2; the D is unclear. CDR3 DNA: TGTGCCAGCAGCCCGACACTGACCTATGGCTACACCTTC. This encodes CASSPTLTYGYTF.